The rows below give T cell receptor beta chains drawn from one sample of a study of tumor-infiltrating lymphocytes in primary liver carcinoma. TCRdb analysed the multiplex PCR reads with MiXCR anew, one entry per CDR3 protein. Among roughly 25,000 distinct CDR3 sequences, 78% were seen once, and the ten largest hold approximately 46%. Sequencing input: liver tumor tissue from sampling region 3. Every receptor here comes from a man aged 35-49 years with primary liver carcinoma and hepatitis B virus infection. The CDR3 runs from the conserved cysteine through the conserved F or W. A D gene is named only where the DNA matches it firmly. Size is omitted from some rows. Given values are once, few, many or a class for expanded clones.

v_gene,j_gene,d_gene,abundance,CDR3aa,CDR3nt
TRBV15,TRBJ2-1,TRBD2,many,CATSRSGREGNVQFF,TGTGCCACCAGCAGATCGGGGCGGGAGGGGAATGTGCAGTTCTTC
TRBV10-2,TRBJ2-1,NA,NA,CASTLEVSSYNEQFF,TGCGCCAGCACGCTAGAGGTAAGCTCCTACAATGAGCAGTTCTTC
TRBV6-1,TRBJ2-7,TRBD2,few,CASSPPGLTGGDEHYF,TGCGCCAGCAGTCCCCCGGGACTAACGGGAGGCGACGAGCACTACTTC
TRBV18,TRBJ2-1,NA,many,CASSPSSSGRNNEQFF,TGTGCCAGCTCACCAAGTTCCTCAGGGAGGAACAATGAGCAGTTCTTC
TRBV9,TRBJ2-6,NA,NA,CASGESGIPGVNVLSF,TGTGCCAGCGGGGAAAGTGGTATCCCTGGGGTCAACGTCCTGAGTTTC
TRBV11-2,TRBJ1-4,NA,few,CAGSKTPGGTNEKLFF,TGTGCCGGCAGCAAGACTCCAGGAGGGACAAATGAAAAACTGTTCTTT
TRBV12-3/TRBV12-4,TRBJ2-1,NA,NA,CASSFPPSSSYNKQFF,TGTGCCAGCAGTTTCCCACCAAGTAGCTCCTACAATAAGCAGTTCTTC
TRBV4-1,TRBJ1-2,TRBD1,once,CASSQGDSDYSYTF,TGCGCCAGCAGTCAAGGGGACAGTGACTATAGCTACACCTTC
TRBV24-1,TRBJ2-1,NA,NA,CATSRDLNDEQFF,TGTGCCACCAGTCGGGACTTGAACGATGAGCAGTTCTTC
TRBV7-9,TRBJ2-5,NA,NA,CASNSFDHPETQYF,TGTGCCAGCAACTCTTTCGATCACCCGGAGACCCAGTACTTC
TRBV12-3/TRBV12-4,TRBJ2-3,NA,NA,CVCSLRGGDTQYF,TGTGTCTGCAGCTTACGGGGTGGGGATACGCAGTATTTT
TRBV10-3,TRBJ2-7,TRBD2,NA,CVITTRSGLAGEFSYEQYF,TGTGTCATCACCACACGATCGGGACTAGCGGGAGAGTTCTCCTACGAGCAGTACTTC
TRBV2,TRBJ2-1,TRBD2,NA,CVSSDPSGTYNEQFF,TGTGTCAGCAGTGATCCTAGCGGCACCTACAATGAGCAGTTCTTC
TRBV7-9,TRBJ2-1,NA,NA,CASSLPYQGPKTDEHFF,TGTGCCAGTAGCTTACCATATCAGGGGCCTAAAACAGATGAGCACTTCTTC
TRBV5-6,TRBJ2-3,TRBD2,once,CASRYDYSGRAVTQYF,TGTGCCAGCCGATATGACTATAGCGGGAGGGCAGTTACGCAGTATTTT
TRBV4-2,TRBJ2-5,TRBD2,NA,CASCQDSFSGRSSSETQYF,TGTGCCAGCTGCCAAGATTCTTTTAGCGGGAGGTCTAGTTCGGAGACCCAGTACTTC
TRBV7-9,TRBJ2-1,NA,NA,CASSLPYQGPKTCEQFF,TGTGCCAGCAGTTTACCATATCAGGGGCCTAAAACATGTGAGCAGTTCTTC
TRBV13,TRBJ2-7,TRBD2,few,CASSLGRGLACSYEQYF,TGTGCCAGCAGCTTAGGCCGAGGACTAGCGTGCTCCTACGAGCAGTACTTC